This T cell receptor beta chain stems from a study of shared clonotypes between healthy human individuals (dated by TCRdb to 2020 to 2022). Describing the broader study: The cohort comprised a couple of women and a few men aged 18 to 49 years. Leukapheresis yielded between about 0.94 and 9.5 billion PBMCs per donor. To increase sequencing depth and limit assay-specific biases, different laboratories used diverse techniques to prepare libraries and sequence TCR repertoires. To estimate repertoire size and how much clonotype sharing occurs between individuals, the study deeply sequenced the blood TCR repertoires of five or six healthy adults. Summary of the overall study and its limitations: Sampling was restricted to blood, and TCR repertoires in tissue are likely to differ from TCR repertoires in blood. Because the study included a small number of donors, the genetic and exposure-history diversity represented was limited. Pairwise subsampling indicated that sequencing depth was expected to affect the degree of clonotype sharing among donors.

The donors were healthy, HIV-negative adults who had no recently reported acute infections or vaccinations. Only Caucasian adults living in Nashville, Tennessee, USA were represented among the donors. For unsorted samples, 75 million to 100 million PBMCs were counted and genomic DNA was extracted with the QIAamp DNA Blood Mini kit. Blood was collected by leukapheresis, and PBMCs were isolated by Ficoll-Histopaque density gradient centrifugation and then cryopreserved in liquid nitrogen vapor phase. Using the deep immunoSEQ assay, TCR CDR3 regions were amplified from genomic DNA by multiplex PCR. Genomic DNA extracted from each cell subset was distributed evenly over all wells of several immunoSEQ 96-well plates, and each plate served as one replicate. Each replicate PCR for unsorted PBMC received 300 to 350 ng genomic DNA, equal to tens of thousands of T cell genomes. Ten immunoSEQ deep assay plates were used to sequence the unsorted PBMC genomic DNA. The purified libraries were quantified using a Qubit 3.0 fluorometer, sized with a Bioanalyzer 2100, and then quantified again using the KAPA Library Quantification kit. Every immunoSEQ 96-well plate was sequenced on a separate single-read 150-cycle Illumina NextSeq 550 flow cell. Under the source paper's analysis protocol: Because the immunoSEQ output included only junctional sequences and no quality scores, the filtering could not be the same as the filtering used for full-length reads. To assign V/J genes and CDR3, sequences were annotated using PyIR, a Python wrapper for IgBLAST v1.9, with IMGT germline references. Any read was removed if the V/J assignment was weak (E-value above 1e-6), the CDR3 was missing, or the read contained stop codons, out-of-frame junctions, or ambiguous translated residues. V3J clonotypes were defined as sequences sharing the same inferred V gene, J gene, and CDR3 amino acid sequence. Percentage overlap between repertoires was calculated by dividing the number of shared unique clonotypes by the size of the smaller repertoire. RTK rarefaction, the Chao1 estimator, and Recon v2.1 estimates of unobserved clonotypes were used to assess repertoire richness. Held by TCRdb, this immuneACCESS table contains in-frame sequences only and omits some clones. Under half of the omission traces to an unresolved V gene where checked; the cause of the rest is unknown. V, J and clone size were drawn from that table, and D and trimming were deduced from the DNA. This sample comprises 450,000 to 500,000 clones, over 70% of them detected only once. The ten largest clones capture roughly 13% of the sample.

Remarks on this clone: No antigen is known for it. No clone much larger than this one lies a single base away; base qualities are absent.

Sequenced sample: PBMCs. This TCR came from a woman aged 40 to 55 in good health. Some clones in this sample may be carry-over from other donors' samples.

The CDR3 loop reads CASSFKVDTEAFF. The bases read TGCGCCAGCAGCTTTAAGGTTGACACTGAAGCTTTCTTT. The rearranged chain carries TRBV5-1 and TRBJ1-1, with the D segment identity uncertain. The CDR3 starts with the cysteine, ends with the phenylalanine, and has 13 residues. Only the CDR3 DNA stays, 39 bases, in frame from base 1. The junction carries 8 bases between V and J, which are trimmed by 2 bases and 3 bases respectively. Based on the germline V gene, the CDR1 and CDR2 sequences are SGHRS and YFSETQ.